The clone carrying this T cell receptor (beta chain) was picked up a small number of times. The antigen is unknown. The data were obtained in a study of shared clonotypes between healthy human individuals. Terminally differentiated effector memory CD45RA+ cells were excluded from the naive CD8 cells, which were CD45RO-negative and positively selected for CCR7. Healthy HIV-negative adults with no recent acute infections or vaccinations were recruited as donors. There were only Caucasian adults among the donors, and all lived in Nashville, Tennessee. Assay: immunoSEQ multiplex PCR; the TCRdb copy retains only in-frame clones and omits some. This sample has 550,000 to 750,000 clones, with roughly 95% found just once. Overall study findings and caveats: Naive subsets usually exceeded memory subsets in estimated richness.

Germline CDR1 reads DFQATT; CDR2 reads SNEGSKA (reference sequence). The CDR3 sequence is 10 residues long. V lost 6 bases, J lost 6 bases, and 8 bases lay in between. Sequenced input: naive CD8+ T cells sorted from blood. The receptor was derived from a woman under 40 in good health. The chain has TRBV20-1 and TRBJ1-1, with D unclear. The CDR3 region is CSAPYAEAFF. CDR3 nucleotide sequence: TGCAGTGCCCCATACGCTGAAGCTTTCTTT.